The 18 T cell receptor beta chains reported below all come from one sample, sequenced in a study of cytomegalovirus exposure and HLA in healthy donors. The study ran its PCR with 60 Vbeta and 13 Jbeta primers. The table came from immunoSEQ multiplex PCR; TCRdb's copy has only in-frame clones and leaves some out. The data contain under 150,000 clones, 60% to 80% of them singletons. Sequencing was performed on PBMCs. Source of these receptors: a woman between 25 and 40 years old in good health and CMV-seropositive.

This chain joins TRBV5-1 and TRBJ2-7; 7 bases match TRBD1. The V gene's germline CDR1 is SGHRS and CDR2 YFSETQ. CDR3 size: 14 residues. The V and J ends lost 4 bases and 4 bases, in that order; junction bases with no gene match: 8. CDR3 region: CASSPPGQTYEQYF. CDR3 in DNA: TGCGCCAGCAGCCCCCCGGGACAGACATACGAGCAGTACTTC.

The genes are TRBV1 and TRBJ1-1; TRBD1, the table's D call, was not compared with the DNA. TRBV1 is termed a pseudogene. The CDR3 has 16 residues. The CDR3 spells CTSSDDSSNLNTEAFF. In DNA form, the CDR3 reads TGCACCAGCAGTGATGACAGCTCAAACTTGAACACTGAAGCTTTCTTT.

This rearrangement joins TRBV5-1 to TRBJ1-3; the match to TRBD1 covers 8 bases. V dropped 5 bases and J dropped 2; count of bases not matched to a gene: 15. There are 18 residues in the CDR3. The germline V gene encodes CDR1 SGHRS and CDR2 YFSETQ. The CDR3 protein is CASSRDPDRVRAGNTIYF. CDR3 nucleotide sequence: TGCGCCAGCAGTCGGGACCCGGACAGGGTTCGGGCTGGAAACACCATATATTTT.

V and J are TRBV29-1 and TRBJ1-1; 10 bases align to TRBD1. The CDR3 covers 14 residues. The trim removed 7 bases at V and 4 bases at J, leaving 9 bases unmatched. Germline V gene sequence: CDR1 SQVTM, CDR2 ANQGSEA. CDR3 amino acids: CSASEGTGATEAFF. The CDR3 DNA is TGCAGCGCCTCCGAGGGGACAGGGGCCACTGAAGCTTTCTTT.

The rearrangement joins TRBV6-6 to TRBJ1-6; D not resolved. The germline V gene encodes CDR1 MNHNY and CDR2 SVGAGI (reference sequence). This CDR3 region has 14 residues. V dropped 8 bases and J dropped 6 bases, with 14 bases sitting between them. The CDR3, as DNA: TGTGCCAGCTGTACTGATGTCGGTAATTCACCCCTCCACTTT. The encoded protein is CASCTDVGNSPLHF.

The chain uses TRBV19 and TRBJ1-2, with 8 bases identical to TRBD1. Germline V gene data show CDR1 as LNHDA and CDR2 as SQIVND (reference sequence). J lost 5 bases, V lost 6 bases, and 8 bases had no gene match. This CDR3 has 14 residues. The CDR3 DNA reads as TGTGCCAGTAGGCGGACAGGGACCCTATATGGCTACACCTTC. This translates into CASRRTGTLYGYTF.

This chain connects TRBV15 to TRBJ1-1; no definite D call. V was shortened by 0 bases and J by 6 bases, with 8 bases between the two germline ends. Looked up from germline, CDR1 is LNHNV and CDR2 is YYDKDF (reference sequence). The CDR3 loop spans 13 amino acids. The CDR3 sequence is CATSRDWEAEAFF. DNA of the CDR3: TGTGCCACCAGCAGAGATTGGGAGGCTGAAGCTTTCTTT. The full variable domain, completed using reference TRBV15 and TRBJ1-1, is DAMVIQNPRYQVTQFGKPVTLSCSQTLNHNVMYWYQQKSSQAPKLLFHYYDKDFNNEADTPDNFQSRRPNTSFCFLDIRSPGLGDTAMYLCATSRDWEAEAFFGQGTRLTVV.

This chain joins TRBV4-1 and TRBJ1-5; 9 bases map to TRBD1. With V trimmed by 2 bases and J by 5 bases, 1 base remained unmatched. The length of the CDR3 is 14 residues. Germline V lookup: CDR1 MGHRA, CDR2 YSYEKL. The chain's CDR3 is CASSQTGGYQPQHF. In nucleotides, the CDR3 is TGCGCCAGCAGCCAAACAGGGGGCTATCAGCCCCAGCATTTT.

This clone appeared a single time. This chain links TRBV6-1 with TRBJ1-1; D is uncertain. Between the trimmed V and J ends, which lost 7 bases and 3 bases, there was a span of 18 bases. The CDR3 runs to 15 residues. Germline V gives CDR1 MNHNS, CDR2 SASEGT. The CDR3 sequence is CASTLEAGIDTEAFF. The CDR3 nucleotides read TGTGCCAGCACCCTGGAGGCGGGGATAGACACTGAAGCTTTCTTT.

CDR3 sequence: CASSMGQGGTEAFF. The CDR3 region has the DNA TGTGCCAGCAGCATGGGACAGGGTGGCACTGAAGCTTTCTTT. This chain joins TRBV9 and TRBJ1-1; 9 bases are shared with TRBD1. Trimming took 4 bases from V and 4 from J; bases not matched to a gene: 5. The CDR3 is 14 residues long. Germline lookup yields CDR1 SGDLS and CDR2 YYNGEE.

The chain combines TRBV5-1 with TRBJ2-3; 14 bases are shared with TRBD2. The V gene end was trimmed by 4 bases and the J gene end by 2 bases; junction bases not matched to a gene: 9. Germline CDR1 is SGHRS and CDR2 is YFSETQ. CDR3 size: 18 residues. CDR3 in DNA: TGCGCCAGCAGCGGCGGGACTAGCGGGGGACTTGTCACAGATACGCAGTATTTT. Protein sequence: CASSGGTSGGLVTDTQYF.

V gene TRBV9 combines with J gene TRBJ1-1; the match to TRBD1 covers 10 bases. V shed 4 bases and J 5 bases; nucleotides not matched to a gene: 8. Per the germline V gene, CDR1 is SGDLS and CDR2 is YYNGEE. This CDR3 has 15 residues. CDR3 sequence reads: CASSQAGTGETEAFF. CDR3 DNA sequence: TGTGCCAGCAGCCAAGCCGGGACAGGGGAAACTGAAGCTTTCTTT.

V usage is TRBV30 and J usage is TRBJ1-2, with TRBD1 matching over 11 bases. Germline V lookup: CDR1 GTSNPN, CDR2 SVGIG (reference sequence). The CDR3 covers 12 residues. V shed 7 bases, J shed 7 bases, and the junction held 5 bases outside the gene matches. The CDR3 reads CAYGQGAAGYTF. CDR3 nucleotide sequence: TGTGCCTACGGACAGGGGGCTGCTGGCTACACCTTC.

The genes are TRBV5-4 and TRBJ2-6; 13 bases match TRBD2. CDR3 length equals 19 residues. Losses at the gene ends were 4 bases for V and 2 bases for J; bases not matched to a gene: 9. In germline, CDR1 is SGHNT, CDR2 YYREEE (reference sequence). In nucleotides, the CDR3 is TGTGCCAGCAGCCCAGGACTAGCGGGAGTCATAGCTGGGGCCAACGTCCTGACTTTC. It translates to CASSPGLAGVIAGANVLTF. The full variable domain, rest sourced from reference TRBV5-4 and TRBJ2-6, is ETGVTQSPTHLIKTRGQQVTLRCSSQSGHNTVSWYQQALGQGPQFIFQYYREEENGRGNFPPRFSGLQFPNYSSELNVNALELDDSALYLCASSPGLAGVIAGANVLTFGAGSRLTVL.

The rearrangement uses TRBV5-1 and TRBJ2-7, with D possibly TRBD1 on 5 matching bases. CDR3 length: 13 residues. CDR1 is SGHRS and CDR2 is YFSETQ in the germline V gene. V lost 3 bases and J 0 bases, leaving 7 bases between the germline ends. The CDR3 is CASSSTDSYEQYF. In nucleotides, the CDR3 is TGCGCCAGCAGCTCGACAGACTCCTACGAGCAGTACTTC.

DNA for the CDR3: TGTGCCTGGAGAACCCGGGGGGCTGAGCAGTTCTTC. This codes for CAWRTRGAEQFF. The chain employs TRBV30 and TRBJ2-1; D is possibly TRBD2 (7 bases). The CDR3 has 12 amino acids. Germline loops: CDR1 GTSNPN, CDR2 SVGIG (reference sequence). The ends were cut back, 3 bases at V and 9 bases at J, with 12 bases in the middle.

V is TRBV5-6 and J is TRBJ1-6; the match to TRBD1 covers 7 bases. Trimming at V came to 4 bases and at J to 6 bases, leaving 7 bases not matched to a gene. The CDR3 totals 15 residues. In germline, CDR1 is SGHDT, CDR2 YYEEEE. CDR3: CASSPPGQPNSPLHF. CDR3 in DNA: TGTGCCAGCAGCCCACCGGGACAGCCTAATTCACCCCTCCACTTT.

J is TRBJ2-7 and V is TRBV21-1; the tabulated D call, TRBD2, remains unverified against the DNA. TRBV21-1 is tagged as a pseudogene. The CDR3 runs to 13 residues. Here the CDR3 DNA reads TGTGCCAGCAGCTCCACCGGTTATTACGAGCAGTACTTC. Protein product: CASSSTGYYEQYF.